The TCR beta chain under discussion was sequenced for a study of cytomegalovirus exposure and HLA in healthy donors. Across the study: Researchers found that approximately 80% of almost 400 genotyped donors fell within the Caucasian-associated ancestry cluster.

Germline-derived CDR1 and CDR2 are SSHAT and FNYEAQ (reference sequence). There are 16 residues in the CDR3. A multiplex PCR was run with 60 Vbeta primers and 13 Jbeta primers. The assay was immunoSEQ multiplex PCR, and TCRdb's table has in-frame clones only and misses some. Of 100,000 to 150,000 clones detected, around three fifths appear once; the ten largest clones hold about 8.9%. Points on this clone: A junction end diverges from the germline sequence, so it may reflect a read error.

Specimen: PBMCs. The rearrangement uses TRBV7-7 and TRBJ2-3; TRBD2 matches 7 bases. The TCR sequence derives from a middle-aged woman in good health and CMV-seropositive. DNA for the CDR3: TGTGCTAGCAGCGCTGAACTGCGGGGGAGCACAGATACGCAGTATTTT. Its translation is CASSAELRGSTDTQYF.